The 13 T cell receptor beta chains below were found in one sample sequenced in a study of cytomegalovirus exposure and HLA in healthy donors. The primer mix had 60 Vbeta and 13 Jbeta primers. Produced via immunoSEQ multiplex PCR; TCRdb's table is partial and in-frame only. This table has 200,000 to 250,000 clones, about 81% appearing once. Sequences were obtained from PBMCs. The source of these receptors is a woman in her thirties or forties in good health and CMV-seronegative.

V usage is TRBV2 and J usage is TRBJ1-3; 10 bases line up with TRBD1. CDR1 is SNHLY and CDR2 is FYNNEI in the germline V gene. This CDR3 is built from 14 residues. V lost 5 bases and J lost 8; bases outside the gene matches: 6. CDR3 nucleotide sequence: TGTGCCAGCAGTCCCGGGACAGGGGTGGACACCATATATTTT. Its translation: CASSPGTGVDTIYF. Combining the CDR3 with reference TRBV2 and TRBJ1-3 gives the whole variable domain EPEVTQTPSHQVTQMGQEVILRCVPISNHLYFYWYRQILGQKVEFLVSFYNNEISEKSEIFDDQFSVERPDGSNFTLKIRSTKLEDSAMYFCASSPGTGVDTIYFGEGSWLTVV.

This clone is a singleton in its sample. This CDR3 is CASRRQLDTEAFF. The CDR3 DNA is TGTGCCAGCAGGCGACAGCTGGACACTGAAGCTTTCTTT. J is TRBJ1-1 and V is TRBV7-9, with a weak D call TRBD1 (5 bases). The CDR3 contains 13 residues. Germline values: CDR1 SEHNR, CDR2 FQNEAQ (reference sequence). V was trimmed by 6 bases and J by 3 bases, leaving 11 bases between them.

The rearrangement links TRBV10-3 to TRBJ2-3; possibly TRBD1 for D (6 bases). Per the germline V gene, CDR1 is ENHRY and CDR2 is SYGVKD. This CDR3 region has 14 residues. V lost 6 bases and J 0 bases, leaving 10 bases between the germline ends. The CDR3 nucleotides are TGTGCCATCAGGGCAGGGGAAAGCACAGATACGCAGTATTTT. This translates into CAIRAGESTDTQYF.

The rearrangement joins TRBV7-2 to TRBJ2-7; 9 bases fit TRBD2. The CDR3 loop spans 15 amino acids. Per the germline V gene, CDR1 is SGHTA and CDR2 is FQGNSA. Trimming removed 2 bases from V and 0 bases from J; junction bases left unmatched: 2. CDR3 amino acids: CASSLRREGSYEQYF. The CDR3 DNA is TGTGCCAGCAGCTTACGGCGGGAGGGCTCCTACGAGCAGTACTTC.

The chain links TRBV19 to TRBJ1-1; 8 positions match TRBD1. The ends lost 8 bases at V and 1 base at J; junction bases unmatched: 9. The CDR3 is made up of 15 amino acids. Germline V gene sequence: CDR1 LNHDA, CDR2 SQIVND (reference sequence). CDR3 in DNA: TGTGCCAGTCACTCCAAGACAGGGGCGAACACTGAAGCTTTCTTT. The encoded protein is CASHSKTGANTEAFF.

V is TRBV13 and J is TRBJ2-2, with 10 bases matching TRBD2. The ends lost 5 bases at V and 1 base at J; junction bases unmatched: 13. This CDR3 spans 19 amino acids. Germline-derived CDR1 and CDR2 are PRHDT and FYEKMQ (reference sequence). The chain's CDR3 is CASSRRLAGLHQNTGELFF. CDR3 sequence (DNA): TGTGCCAGCAGCCGAAGACTAGCGGGTCTCCATCAGAACACCGGGGAGCTGTTTTTT.

This chain links TRBV2 with TRBJ2-3; 7 nucleotides align to TRBD1. The CDR3 totals 15 residues. V gave up 7 bases and J gave up 2 bases; unmatched junction bases: 9. Germline V lookup: CDR1 SNHLY, CDR2 FYNNEI. Here the CDR3 DNA reads TGTGCCAGCAATCACGCCGGGACAGCCACAGATACGCAGTATTTT. It specifies CASNHAGTATDTQYF. The whole variable domain, remainder taken from reference TRBV2 and TRBJ2-3, is EPEVTQTPSHQVTQMGQEVILRCVPISNHLYFYWYRQILGQKVEFLVSFYNNEISEKSEIFDDQFSVERPDGSNFTLKIRSTKLEDSAMYFCASNHAGTATDTQYFGPGTRLTVL.

The J gene is TRBJ2-1, the V gene TRBV7-9; 9 nucleotides align to TRBD2. The junction had 18 bases not matched to a gene; V was cut back by 11 bases and J by 4 bases. This CDR3 has 17 amino acids. Germline CDR1 reads SEHNR; CDR2 reads FQNEAQ (reference sequence). The CDR3 DNA follows: TGTGCCTCCAGCAGAGGTCCAGCGGGAGGACCTTACAATGAGCAGTTCTTC. Translation: CASSRGPAGGPYNEQFF.

The chain joins TRBV5-1 to TRBJ1-1; a possible D gene is TRBD1 (6 bases). The CDR3 runs to 17 residues. The germline V and J ends were trimmed by 3 bases and 1 base, with 19 bases remaining between them. Germline values: CDR1 SGHRS, CDR2 YFSETQ. CDR3 in amino acids: CASSSGLPDRPNTEAFF. The CDR3 DNA reads TGCGCCAGCAGCTCTGGTCTACCTGACAGGCCGAACACTGAAGCTTTCTTT.

The V and J genes are TRBV28 and TRBJ1-1, with D perhaps matching TRBD1 (6 bases). Germline-derived CDR1 and CDR2 are MDHEN and SYDVKM. This CDR3 is 15 amino acids long. The ends were cut back, 3 bases at V and 1 base at J, with 12 bases in the middle. The CDR3 sequence: CASSFRGRRNTEAFF. Written as DNA, the CDR3 is TGTGCCAGCAGTTTCAGGGGACGTAGGAACACTGAAGCTTTCTTT.

J is TRBJ2-5 and V is TRBV5-6; possibly TRBD2 for D (5 bases). The V and J ends lost 4 bases and 4 bases respectively, with 14 bases between them. CDR1 is SGHDT, CDR2 YYEEEE, per germline. The CDR3 extends over 14 amino acids. CDR3 coding DNA: TGTGCCAGCAGCCCTCTGGGAGTGGGAGAGACCCAGTACTTC. It yields the protein CASSPLGVGETQYF.

This clone was counted a few times. The CDR3 bases are TGTGCCAGCACCTTGGACTTCTTGGGCGGCTACACCTTC. This encodes CASTLDFLGGYTF. This chain connects TRBV28 to TRBJ1-2, with D uncertain. CDR3 length: 13 amino acids. V was shortened by 7 bases and J by 8 bases, with 17 bases between the two germline ends. Germline loops: CDR1 MDHEN, CDR2 SYDVKM.

The chain uses TRBV5-1 and TRBJ1-4, with D perhaps matching TRBD1 (6 bases). The CDR3 consists of 17 residues. Deletions cut 0 bases from V and 2 bases from J, with 14 bases between. Germline V gene sequence: CDR1 SGHRS, CDR2 YFSETQ. The CDR3 coding sequence is TGCGCCAGCAGCTTGGGTCACAGGGTGAGGACTAATGAAAAACTGTTTTTT. Encoded protein: CASSLGHRVRTNEKLFF.